Sequencing of this T cell receptor (beta chain) was carried out in a study of T cell changes during pregnancy in multiple sclerosis. Germline V CDR1 and CDR2: SGDLS, YYNGEE. V was pared by 4 bases and J by 3 bases, with 7 bases of the junction left unmatched. This CDR3 spans 16 amino acids. Some clones are missing from TCRdb's copy, which holds only in-frame ones; the method was immunoSEQ multiplex PCR. The sample contains around 80,000 clones, about 91% of which appear only once. V and J are TRBV9 and TRBJ2-1; the match to TRBD2 covers 10 bases. The specimen was peripheral blood, collected before pregnancy. The receptor's source is a female donor with multiple sclerosis, enrolled in a pregnancy study. The CDR3 bases are TGTGCCAGCAGCCCTACTAGCGGGGCCAACTACAATGAGCAGTTCTTC. It codes for CASSPTSGANYNEQFF.